In this sample, the clone carrying this T cell receptor beta chain turned up many times. Its antigen is currently unknown. The sample comes from a study of blood T cells in healthy people across ages. Primed by a sample-barcoded 5' primer and a J-beta primer mix, a second PCR proceeded for 7 to 11 cycles. Every cDNA was tagged by a template-switch adaptor with 12 random nucleotides. A single record per CDR3 protein comes from TCRdb applying MiXCR to the 5' RACE reads. The sample consists of over 1,500,000 distinct CDR3 sequences, more than 35% of them appearing once. Total RNA, at least 5.5 micrograms per sample, was extracted from PBMCs. Between the trimmed V and J ends, which lost 5 bases and 7 bases, there was a span of 9 bases. The CDR3 covers 11 residues. From germline, CDR1 is SQVTM and CDR2 ANQGSEA. Study-wide findings and caveats: Per-million-T-cell TCR beta diversity fell roughly linearly with age.

This TCR was sampled from a human donor in good health. Source material: blood. This chain uses TRBV29-1 with TRBJ2-4; D is uncertain. CDR3 coding DNA: TGCAGCGTTATCGGGCAGAACATTCAGTACTTC. Residues: CSVIGQNIQYF.